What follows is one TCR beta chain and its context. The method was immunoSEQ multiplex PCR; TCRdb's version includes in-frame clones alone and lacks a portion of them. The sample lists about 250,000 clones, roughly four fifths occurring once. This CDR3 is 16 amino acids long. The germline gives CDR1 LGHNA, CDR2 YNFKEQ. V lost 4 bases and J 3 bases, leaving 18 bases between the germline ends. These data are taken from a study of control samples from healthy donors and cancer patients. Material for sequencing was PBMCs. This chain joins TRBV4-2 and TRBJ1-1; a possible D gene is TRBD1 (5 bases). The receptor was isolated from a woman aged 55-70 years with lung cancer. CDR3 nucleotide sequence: TGTGCCAGCAGCCGTTCCACCCAGGTGGGGGACACTGAAGCTTTCTTT. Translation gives CASSRSTQVGDTEAFF.